This T cell receptor (beta chain) came from a study of blood T cell repertoires in COVID-19. As for the study in general: T cells, B-cell-depleted T cells, or PBMCs supplied cDNA or gDNA.

V lost 2 bases, J lost 9 bases, and 13 bases stayed unmatched. Germline-derived CDR1 and CDR2 are SGHAT and FQNNGV. The CDR3 sequence is 17 residues long. Symptom resolution, clearance, or two negative PCRs marked the recovered donors of Cohort 3. Study processing details: Researchers report that nucleated cell counts were estimated from reference gene primer amplification. The assay was immunoSEQ multiplex PCR, and TCRdb's table has in-frame clones only and misses some. V and J calls and clone size are those listed in that table; D and trimming were worked out from the DNA. This table holds approximately 180,000 clones, roughly 84% found once.

The receptor was isolated from a man aged 50-60 years who had recovered from COVID-19. Sequencing used PBMCs or T cells enriched from blood (not recorded which). The chain joins TRBV11-2 to TRBJ2-7; the match to TRBD2 covers 13 bases. The DNA for the CDR3 is TGTGCCAGCAGCTTACTCGGGACTAGCGGGGATCTACGAGGGCAGTACTTC. Its protein is CASSLLGTSGDLRGQYF.